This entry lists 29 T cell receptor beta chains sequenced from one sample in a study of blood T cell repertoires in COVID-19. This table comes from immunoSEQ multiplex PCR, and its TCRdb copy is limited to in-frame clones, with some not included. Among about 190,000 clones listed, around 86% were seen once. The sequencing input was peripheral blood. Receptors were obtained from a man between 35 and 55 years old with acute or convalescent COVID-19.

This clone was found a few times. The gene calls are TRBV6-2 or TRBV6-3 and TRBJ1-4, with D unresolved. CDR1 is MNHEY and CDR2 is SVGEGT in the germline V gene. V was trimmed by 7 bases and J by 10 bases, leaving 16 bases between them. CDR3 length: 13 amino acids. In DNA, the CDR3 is TGTGCCAGCACCCCACCGAGTCCCCGAAAACTGTTTTTT. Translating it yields CASTPPSPRKLFF.

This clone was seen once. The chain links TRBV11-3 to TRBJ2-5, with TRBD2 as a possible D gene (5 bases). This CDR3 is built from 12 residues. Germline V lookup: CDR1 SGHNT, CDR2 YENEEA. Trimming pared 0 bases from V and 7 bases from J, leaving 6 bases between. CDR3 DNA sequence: TGTGCCAGCAGCTTAGATCGGGGGACCCAGTACTTC. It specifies CASSLDRGTQYF.

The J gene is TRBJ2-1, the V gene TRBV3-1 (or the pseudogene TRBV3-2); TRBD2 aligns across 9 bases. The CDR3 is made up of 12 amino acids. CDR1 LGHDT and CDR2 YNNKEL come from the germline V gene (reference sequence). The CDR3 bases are TGTGCGAGCGGGGGGTCGGGCAATGAGCAGTTCTTC. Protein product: CASGGSGNEQFF.

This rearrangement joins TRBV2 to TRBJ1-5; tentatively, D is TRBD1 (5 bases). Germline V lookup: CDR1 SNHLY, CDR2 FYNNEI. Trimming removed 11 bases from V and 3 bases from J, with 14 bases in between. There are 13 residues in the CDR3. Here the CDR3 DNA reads TGTGCCGGCACAGCAGGGCTCAATCAGCCCCAGCATTTT. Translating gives CAGTAGLNQPQHF. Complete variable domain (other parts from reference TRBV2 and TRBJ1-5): EPEVTQTPSHQVTQMGQEVILRCVPISNHLYFYWYRQILGQKVEFLVSFYNNEISEKSEIFDDQFSVERPDGSNFTLKIRSTKLEDSAMYFCAGTAGLNQPQHFGDGTRLSIL.

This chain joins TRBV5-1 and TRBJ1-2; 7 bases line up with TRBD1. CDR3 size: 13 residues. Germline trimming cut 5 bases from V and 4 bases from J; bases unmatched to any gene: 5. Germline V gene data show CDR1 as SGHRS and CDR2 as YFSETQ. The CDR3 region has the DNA TGCGCCAGCAGTCGACAGGGTAGCTATGGCTACACCTTC. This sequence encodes CASSRQGSYGYTF. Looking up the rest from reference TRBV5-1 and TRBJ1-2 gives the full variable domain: KAGVTQTPRYLIKTRGQQVTLSCSPISGHRSVSWYQQTPGQGLQFLFEYFSETQRNKGNFPGRFSGRQFSNSRSEMNVSTLELGDSALYLCASSRQGSYGYTFGSGTRLTVV.

Here the CDR3 DNA reads TGTGCCAGCAGCTTTAAGCCTAACACTGAAGCTTTCTTT. It is translated as CASSFKPNTEAFF. The chain combines TRBV7-3 with TRBJ1-1; D not certain. The CDR3 is 13 residues long. The V and J ends lost 3 bases and 2 bases respectively, with 7 bases between them. Per the germline V gene, CDR1 is SGHTA and CDR2 is FQGTGA.

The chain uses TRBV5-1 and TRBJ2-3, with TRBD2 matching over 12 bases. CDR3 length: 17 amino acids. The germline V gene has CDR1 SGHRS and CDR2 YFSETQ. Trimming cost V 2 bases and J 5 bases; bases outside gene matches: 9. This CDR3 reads CASSLAGLAGRGDTQYF. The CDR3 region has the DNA TGCGCCAGCAGCTTAGCGGGACTAGCGGGCAGAGGAGATACGCAGTATTTT.

CDR3: CASSLFFETGNYEQYF. The CDR3 region has the DNA TGTGCCAGCAGTTTATTCTTCGAGACAGGCAACTACGAGCAGTACTTC. The rearrangement joins TRBV28 to TRBJ2-7; weak D call: TRBD1 (6 bases). Germline V gene data show CDR1 as MDHEN and CDR2 as SYDVKM. Trimming left V 1 base short and J 3 bases short, with 16 bases between. The CDR3 is 16 amino acids. The whole variable domain, remainder taken from reference TRBV28 and TRBJ2-7, is DVKVTQSSRYLVKRTGEKVFLECVQDMDHENMFWYRQDPGLGLRLIYFSYDVKMKEKGDIPEGYSVSREKKERFSLILESASTNQTSMYLCASSLFFETGNYEQYFGPGTRLTVT.

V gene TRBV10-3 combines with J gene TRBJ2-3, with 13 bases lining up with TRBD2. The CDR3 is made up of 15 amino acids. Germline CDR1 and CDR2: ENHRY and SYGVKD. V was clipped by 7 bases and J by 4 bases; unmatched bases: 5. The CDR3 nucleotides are TGTGCCATCACTAGACTAGCGGGGGGCGCAGATACGCAGTATTTT. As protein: CAITRLAGGADTQYF.

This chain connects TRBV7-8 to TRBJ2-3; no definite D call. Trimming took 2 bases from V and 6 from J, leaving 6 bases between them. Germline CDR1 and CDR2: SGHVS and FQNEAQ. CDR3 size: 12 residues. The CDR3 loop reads CASSLTKDTQYF. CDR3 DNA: TGTGCCAGCAGCTTAACAAAGGATACGCAGTATTTT.

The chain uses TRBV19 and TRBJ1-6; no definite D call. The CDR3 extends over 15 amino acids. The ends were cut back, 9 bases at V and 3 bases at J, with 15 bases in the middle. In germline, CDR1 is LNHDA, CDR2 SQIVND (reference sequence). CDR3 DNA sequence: TGTGCCAGGAAAGAGGGAGGGCTCTATAATTCACCCCTCCACTTT. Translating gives CARKEGGLYNSPLHF. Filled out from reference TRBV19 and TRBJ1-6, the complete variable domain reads DGGITQSPKYLFRKEGQNVTLSCEQNLNHDAMYWYRQDPGQGLRLIYYSQIVNDFQKGDIAEGYSVSREKKESFPLTVTSAQKNPTAFYLCARKEGGLYNSPLHFGNGTRLTVT.

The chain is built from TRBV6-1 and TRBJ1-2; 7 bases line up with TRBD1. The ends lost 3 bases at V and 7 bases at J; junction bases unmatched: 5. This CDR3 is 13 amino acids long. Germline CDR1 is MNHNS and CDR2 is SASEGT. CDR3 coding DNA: TGTGCCAGCAGTGACACCGACAGGGCTGGCTACACCTTC. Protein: CASSDTDRAGYTF.

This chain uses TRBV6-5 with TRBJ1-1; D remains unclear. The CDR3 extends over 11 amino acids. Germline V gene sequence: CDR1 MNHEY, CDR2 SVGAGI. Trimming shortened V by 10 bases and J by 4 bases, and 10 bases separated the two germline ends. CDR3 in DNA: TGTGCCACGAGGAAAACCACTGAAGCTTTCTTT. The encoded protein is CATRKTTEAFF.

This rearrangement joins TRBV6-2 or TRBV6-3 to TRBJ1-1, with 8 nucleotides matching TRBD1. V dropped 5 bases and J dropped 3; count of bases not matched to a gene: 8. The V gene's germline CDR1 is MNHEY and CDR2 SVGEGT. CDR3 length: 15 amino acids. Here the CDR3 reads CASSEHRTGHTEAFF. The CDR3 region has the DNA TGTGCCAGCAGTGAGCATCGGACAGGGCACACTGAAGCTTTCTTT.

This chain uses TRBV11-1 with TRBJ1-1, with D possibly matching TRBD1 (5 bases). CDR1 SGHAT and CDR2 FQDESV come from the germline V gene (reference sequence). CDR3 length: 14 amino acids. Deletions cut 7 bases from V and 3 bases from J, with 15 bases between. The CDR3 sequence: CASIRTGGDTEAFF. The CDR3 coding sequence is TGTGCCAGCATCCGCACCGGGGGGGACACTGAAGCTTTCTTT.

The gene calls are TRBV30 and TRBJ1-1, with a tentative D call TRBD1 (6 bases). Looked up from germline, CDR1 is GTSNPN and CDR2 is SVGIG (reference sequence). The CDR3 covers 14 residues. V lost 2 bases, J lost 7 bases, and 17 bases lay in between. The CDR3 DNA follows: TGTGCCTGGAGTCACGGGGGGCCCTTGGTTGAAGCTTTCTTT. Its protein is CAWSHGGPLVEAFF.

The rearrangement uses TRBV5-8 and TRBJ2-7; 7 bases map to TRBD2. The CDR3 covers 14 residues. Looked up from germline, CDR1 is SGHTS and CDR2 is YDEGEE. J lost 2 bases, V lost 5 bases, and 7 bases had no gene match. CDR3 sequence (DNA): TGTGCCAGCAGTCGGACTAGTCGGGCCTACGAGCAGTACTTC. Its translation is CASSRTSRAYEQYF. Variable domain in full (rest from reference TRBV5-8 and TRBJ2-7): EAGVTQSPTHLIKTRGQQATLRCSPISGHTSVYWYQQALGLGLQFLLWYDEGEERNRGNFPPRFSGRQFPNYSSELNVNALELEDSALYLCASSRTSRAYEQYFGPGTRLTVT.

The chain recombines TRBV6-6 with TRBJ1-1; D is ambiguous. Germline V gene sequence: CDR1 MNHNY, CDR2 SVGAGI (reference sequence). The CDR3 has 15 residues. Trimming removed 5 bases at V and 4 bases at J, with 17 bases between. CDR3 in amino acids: CASSTSTRRSTEAFF. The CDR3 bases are TGTGCCAGCAGTACCTCGACCCGAAGGAGCACTGAAGCTTTCTTT.

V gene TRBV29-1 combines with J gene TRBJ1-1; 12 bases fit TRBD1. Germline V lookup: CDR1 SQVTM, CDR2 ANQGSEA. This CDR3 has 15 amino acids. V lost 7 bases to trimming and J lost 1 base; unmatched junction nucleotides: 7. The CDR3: CSAAGTGGGNTEAFF. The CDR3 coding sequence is TGCAGCGCCGCCGGGACAGGGGGCGGGAACACTGAAGCTTTCTTT.

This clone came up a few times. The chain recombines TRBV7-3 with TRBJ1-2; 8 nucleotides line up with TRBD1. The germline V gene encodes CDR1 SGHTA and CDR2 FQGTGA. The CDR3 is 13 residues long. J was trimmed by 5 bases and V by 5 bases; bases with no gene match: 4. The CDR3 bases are TGTGCCAGCAGCCCAGACAGGGGATATGGCTACACCTTC. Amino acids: CASSPDRGYGYTF.

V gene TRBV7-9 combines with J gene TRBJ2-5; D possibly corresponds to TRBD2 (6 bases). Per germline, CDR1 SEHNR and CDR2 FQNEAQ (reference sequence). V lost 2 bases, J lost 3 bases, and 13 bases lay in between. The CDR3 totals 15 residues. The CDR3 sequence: CASSLSVGREETQYF. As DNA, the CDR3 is TGTGCCAGCAGCTTAAGCGTCGGGAGAGAAGAGACCCAGTACTTC.

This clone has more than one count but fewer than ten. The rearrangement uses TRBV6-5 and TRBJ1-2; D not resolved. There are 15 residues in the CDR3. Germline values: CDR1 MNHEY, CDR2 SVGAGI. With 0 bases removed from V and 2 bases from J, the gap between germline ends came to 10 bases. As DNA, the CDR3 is TGTGCCAGCAGTTACTCGGTCAACACAAACTATGGCTACACCTTC. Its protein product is CASSYSVNTNYGYTF.

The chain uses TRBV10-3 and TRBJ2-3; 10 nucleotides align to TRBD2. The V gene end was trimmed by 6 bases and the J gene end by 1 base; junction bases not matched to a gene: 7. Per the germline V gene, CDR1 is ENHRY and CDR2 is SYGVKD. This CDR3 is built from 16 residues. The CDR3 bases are TGTGCCATCAGCCCTTCGAGCGGGGGGGGCACAGATACGCAGTATTTT. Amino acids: CAISPSSGGGTDTQYF.

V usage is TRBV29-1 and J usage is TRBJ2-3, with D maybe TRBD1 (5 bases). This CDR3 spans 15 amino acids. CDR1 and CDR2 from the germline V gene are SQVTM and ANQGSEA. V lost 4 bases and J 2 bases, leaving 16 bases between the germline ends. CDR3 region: CSVGPGHGNTDTQYF. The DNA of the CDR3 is TGCAGCGTTGGGCCCGGACACGGAAACACAGATACGCAGTATTTT.

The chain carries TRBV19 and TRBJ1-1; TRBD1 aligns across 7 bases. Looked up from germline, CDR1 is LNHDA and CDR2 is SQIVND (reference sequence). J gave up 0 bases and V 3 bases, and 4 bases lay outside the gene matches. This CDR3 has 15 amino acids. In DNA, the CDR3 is TGTGCCAGTAGTATCAGGGGGTCATTGAACACTGAAGCTTTCTTT. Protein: CASSIRGSLNTEAFF.

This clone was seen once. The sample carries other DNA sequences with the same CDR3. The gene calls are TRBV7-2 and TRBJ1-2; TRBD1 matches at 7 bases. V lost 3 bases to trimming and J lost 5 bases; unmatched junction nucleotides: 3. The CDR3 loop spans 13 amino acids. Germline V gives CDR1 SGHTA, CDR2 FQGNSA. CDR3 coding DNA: TGTGCCAGCAGCTTGGGGACAGATTATGGCTACACCTTC. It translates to CASSLGTDYGYTF.

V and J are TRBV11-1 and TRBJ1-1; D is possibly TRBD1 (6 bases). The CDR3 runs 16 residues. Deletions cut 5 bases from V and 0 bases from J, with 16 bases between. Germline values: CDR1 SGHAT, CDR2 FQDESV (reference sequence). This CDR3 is CASSPLDRVMNTEAFF. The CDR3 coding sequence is TGTGCCAGCAGCCCATTGGACAGAGTTATGAACACTGAAGCTTTCTTT.

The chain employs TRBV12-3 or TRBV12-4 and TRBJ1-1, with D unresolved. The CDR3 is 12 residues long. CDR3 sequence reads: CVGRRKNTEAFF. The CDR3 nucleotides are TGTGTCGGAAGGCGGAAGAACACTGAAGCTTTCTTT.

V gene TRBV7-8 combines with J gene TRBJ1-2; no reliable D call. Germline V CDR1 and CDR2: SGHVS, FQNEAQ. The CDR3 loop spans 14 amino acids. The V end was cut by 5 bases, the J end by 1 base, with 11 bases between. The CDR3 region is CASSPGSLNYGYTF. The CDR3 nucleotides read TGTGCCAGCAGCCCGGGGAGTCTTAACTATGGCTACACCTTC.